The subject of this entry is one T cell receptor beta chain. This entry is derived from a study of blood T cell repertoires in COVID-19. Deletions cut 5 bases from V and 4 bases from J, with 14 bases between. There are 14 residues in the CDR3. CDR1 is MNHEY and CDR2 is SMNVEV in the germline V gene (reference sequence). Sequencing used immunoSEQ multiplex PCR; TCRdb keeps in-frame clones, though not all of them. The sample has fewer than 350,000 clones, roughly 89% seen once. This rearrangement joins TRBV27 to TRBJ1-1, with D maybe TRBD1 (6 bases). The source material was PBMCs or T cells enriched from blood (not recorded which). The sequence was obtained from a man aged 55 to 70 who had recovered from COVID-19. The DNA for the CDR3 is TGTGCCAGCAGTCCCGGTCAGGGGATCACTGAAGCTTTCTTT. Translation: CASSPGQGITEAFF.